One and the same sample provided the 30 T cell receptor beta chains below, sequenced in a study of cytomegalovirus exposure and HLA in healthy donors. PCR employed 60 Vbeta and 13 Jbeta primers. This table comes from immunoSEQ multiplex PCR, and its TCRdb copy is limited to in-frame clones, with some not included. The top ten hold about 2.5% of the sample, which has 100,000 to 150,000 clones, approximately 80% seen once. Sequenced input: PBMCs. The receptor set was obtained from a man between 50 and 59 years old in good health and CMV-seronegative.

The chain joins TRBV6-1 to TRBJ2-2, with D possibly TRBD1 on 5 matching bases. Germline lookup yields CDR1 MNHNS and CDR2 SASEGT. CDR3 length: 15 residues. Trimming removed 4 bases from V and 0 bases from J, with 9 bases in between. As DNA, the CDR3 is TGTGCCAGCAGTGTTCACAGGCCGAACACCGGGGAGCTGTTTTTT. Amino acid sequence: CASSVHRPNTGELFF.

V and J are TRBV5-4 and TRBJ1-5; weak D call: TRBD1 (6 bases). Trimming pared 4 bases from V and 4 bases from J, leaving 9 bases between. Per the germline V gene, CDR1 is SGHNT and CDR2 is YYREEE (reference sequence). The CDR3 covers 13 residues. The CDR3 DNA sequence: TGTGCCAGCAGCAGGGACATTAATCAGCCCCAGCATTTT. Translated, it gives CASSRDINQPQHF.

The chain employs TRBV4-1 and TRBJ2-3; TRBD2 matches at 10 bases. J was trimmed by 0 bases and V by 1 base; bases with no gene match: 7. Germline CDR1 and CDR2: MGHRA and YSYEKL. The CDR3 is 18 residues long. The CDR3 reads CASSQGLAGARSTDTQYF. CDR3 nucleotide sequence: TGCGCCAGCAGCCAAGGTCTAGCGGGGGCCCGAAGCACAGATACGCAGTATTTT.

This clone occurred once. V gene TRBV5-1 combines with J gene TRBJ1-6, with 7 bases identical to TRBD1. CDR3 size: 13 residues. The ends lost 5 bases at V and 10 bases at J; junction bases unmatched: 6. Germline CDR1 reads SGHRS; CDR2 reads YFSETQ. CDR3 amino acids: CASSGGTASPLHF. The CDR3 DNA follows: TGCGCCAGCAGTGGAGGGACAGCATCACCCCTCCACTTT.

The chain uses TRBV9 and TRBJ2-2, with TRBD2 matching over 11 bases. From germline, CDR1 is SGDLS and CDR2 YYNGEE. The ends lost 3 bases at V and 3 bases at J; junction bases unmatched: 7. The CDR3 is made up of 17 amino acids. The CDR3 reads CASSGQLAGAHTGELFF. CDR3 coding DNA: TGTGCCAGCAGCGGACAACTAGCGGGGGCCCACACCGGGGAGCTGTTTTTT.

DNA of the CDR3: TGTGCCAGCAGCGTAGCTAGCGGGGGGGCCGGACAGTTCTTC. This encodes CASSVASGGAGQFF. This rearrangement joins TRBV9 to TRBJ2-1; 12 bases are shared with TRBD2. The CDR3 extends over 14 amino acids. Per germline, CDR1 SGDLS and CDR2 YYNGEE. V dropped 0 bases and J dropped 13; count of bases not matched to a gene: 5.

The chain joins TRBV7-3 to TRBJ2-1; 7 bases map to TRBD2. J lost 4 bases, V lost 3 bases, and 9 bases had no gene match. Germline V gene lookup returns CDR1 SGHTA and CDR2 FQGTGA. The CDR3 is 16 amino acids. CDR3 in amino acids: CASSFSGTGGYNEQFF. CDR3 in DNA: TGTGCCAGCAGCTTCTCCGGGACGGGGGGATACAATGAGCAGTTCTTC.

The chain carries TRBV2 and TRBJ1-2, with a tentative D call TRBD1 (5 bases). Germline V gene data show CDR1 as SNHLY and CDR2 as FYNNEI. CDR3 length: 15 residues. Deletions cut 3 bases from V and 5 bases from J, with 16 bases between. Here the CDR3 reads CASSDRFDSIYGYTF. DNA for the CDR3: TGTGCCAGCAGTGATCGTTTCGACAGCATTTATGGCTACACCTTC.

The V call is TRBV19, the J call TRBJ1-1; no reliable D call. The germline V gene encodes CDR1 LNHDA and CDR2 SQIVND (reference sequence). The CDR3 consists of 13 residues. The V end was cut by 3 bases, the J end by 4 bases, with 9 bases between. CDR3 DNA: TGTGCCAGTAGTATTACGGGGTCCACTGAAGCTTTCTTT. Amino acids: CASSITGSTEAFF.

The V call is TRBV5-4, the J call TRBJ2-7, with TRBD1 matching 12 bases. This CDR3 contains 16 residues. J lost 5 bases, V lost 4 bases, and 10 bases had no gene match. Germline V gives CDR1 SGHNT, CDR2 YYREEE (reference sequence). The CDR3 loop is CASSRAGTGGIHEQYF. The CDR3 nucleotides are TGTGCCAGCAGCCGAGCGGGGACAGGGGGCATCCACGAGCAGTACTTC.

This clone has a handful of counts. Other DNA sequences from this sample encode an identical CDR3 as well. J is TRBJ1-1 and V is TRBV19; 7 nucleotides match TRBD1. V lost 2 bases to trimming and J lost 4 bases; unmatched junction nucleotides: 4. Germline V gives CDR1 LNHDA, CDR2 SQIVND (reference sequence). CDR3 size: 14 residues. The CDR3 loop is CASSIRQGGTEAFF. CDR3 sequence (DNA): TGTGCCAGTAGTATAAGACAGGGTGGCACTGAAGCTTTCTTT.

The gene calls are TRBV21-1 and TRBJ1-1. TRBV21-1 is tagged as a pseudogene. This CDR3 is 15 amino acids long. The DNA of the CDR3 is TGTGCCAGCAGCACGTCCGGGTACATGAACACTGAAGCTTTCTTT. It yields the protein CASSTSGYMNTEAFF.

CDR3 nucleotides: TGTGCCAGCAGCGTAGGGACTAGCGGGGGGTTAAGCACCTACGAGCAGTACTTC. It codes for CASSVGTSGGLSTYEQYF. V usage is TRBV9 and J usage is TRBJ2-7; TRBD2 agrees at 14 bases. The CDR3 length is 18 residues. V trimming: 0 bases; J trimming: 2 bases; junction bases outside the gene matches: 7. Germline V gives CDR1 SGDLS, CDR2 YYNGEE.

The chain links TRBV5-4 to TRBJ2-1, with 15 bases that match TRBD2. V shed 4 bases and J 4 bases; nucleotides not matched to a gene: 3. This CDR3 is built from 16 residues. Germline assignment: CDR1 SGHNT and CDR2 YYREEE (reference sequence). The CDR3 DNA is TGTGCCAGCAGCCGGACTAGCGGGGGGGGGTACAATGAGCAGTTCTTC. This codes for CASSRTSGGGYNEQFF.

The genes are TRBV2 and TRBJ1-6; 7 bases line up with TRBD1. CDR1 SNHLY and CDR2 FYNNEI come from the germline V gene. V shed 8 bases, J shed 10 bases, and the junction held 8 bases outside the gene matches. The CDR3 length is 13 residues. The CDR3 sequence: CASETGLGSPLHF. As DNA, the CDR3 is TGTGCCAGCGAGACAGGGTTAGGGTCACCCCTCCACTTT.

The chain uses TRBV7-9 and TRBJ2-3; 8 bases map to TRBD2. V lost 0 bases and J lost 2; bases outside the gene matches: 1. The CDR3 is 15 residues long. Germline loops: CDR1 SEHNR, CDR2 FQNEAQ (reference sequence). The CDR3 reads CASSLASGATDTQYF. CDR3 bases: TGTGCCAGCAGCTTAGCTAGCGGGGCCACAGATACGCAGTATTTT.

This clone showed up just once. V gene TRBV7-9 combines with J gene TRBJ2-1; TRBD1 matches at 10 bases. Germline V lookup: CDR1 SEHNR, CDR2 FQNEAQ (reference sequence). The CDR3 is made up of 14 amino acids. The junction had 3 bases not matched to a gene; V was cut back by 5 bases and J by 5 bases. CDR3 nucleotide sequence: TGTGCCAGCAGCCGACAGGGGGCAGACAATGAGCAGTTCTTC. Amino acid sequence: CASSRQGADNEQFF.

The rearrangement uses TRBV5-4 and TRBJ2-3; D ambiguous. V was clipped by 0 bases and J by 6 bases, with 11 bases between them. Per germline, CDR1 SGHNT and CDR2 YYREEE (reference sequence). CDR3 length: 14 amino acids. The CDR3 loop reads CASSLAMFKDTQYF. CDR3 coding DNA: TGTGCCAGCAGCTTGGCTATGTTTAAGGATACGCAGTATTTT.

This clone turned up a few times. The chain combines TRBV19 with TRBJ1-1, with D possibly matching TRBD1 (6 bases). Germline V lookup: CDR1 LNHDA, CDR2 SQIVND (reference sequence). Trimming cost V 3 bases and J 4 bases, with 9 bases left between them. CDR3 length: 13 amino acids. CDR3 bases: TGTGCCAGTAGTATGGACAGCCCCACTGAAGCTTTCTTT. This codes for CASSMDSPTEAFF.

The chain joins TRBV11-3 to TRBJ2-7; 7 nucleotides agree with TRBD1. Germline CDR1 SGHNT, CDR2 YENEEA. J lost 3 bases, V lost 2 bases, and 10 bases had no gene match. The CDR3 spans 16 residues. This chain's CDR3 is CASSLSRDSGIYEQYF. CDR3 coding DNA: TGTGCCAGCAGCTTAAGTAGGGACAGCGGAATCTACGAGCAGTACTTC.

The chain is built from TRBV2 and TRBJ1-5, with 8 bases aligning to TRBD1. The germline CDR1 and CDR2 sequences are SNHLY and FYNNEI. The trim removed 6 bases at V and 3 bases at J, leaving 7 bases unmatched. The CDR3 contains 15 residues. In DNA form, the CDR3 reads TGTGCCAGCAGCGCTGACAGGGGCGTCAATCAGCCCCAGCATTTT. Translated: CASSADRGVNQPQHF.

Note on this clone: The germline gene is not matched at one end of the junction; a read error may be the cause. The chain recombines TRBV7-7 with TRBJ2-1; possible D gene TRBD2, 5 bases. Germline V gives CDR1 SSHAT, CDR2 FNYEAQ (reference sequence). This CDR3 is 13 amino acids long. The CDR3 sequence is CASSLNSANEQFF. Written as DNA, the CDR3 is TGTGCTAGCAGCTTGAATAGCGCCAATGAGCAGTTCTTC. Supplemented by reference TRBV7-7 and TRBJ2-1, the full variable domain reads GAGVSQSPRYKVTKRGQDVTLRCDPISSHATLYWYQQALGQGPEFLTYFNYEAQPDKSGLPSDRFSAERPEGSISTLTIQRTEQRDSAMYRCASSLNSANEQFFGPGTRLTVL.

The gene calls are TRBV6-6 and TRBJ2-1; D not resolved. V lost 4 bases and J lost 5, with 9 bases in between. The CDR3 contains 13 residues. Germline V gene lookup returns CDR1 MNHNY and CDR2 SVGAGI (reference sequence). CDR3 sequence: CASSLEPHNEQFF. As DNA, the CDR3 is TGTGCCAGCAGTTTGGAGCCACACAATGAGCAGTTCTTC.

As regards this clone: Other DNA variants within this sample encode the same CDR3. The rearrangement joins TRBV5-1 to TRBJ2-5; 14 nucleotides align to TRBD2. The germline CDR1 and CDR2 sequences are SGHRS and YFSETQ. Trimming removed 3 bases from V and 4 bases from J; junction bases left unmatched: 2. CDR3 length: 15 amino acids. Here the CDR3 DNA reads TGCGCCAGCAGCTCGGGGACTAGCGGGGGAGAGACCCAGTACTTC. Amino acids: CASSSGTSGGETQYF. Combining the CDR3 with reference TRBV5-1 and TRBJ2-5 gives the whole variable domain KAGVTQTPRYLIKTRGQQVTLSCSPISGHRSVSWYQQTPGQGLQFLFEYFSETQRNKGNFPGRFSGRQFSNSRSEMNVSTLELGDSALYLCASSSGTSGGETQYFGPGTRLLVL.

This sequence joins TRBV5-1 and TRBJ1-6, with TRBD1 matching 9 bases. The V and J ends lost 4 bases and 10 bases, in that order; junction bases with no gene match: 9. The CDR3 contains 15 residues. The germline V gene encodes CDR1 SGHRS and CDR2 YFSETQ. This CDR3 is CASSPTGGGGSPLHF. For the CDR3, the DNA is TGCGCCAGCAGCCCAACAGGGGGCGGAGGATCACCCCTCCACTTT. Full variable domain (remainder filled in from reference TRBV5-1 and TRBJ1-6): KAGVTQTPRYLIKTRGQQVTLSCSPISGHRSVSWYQQTPGQGLQFLFEYFSETQRNKGNFPGRFSGRQFSNSRSEMNVSTLELGDSALYLCASSPTGGGGSPLHFGNGTRLTVT.

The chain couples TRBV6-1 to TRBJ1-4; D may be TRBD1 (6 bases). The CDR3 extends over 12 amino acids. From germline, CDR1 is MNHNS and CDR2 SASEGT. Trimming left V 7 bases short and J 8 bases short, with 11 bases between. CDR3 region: CASTGRGEKLFF. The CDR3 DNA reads TGTGCCAGCACGGGCAGGGGCGAAAAACTGTTTTTT.

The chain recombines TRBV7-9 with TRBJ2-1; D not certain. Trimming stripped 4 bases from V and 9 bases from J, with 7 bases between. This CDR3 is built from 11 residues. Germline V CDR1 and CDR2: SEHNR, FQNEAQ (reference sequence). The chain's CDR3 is CASSSVSEQFF. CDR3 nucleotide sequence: TGTGCCAGCAGCTCTGTTAGTGAGCAGTTCTTC. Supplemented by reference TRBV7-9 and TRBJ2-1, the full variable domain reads DTGVSQNPRHKITKRGQNVTFRCDPISEHNRLYWYRQTLGQGPEFLTYFQNEAQLEKSRLLSDRFSAERPKGSFSTLEIQRTEQGDSAMYLCASSSVSEQFFGPGTRLTVL.

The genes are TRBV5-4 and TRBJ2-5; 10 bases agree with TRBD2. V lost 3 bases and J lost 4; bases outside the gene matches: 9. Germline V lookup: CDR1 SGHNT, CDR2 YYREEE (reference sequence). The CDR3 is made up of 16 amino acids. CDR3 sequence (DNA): TGTGCCAGCAGCTCGGAAGCGGGGGGGCTCGGAGAGACCCAGTACTTC. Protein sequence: CASSSEAGGLGETQYF.

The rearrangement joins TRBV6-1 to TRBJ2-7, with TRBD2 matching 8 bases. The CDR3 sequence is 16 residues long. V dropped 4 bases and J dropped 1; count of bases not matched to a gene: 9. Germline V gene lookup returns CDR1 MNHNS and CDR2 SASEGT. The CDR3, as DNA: TGTGCCAGCAGTGCCCCTACTAGCGGTACATCCTACGAGCAGTACTTC. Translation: CASSAPTSGTSYEQYF.

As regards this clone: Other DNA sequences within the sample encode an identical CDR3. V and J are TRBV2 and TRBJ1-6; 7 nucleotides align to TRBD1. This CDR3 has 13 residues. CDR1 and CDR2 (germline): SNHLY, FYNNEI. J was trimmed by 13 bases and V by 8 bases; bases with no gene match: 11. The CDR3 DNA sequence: TGTGCCAGCGTGAGGGGGCGGGGTTCCCCCCTCCACTTT. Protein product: CASVRGRGSPLHF.